The 7 T cell receptor beta chains in this list originate from one sample, sequenced in a study of Tregs in tolerant kidney transplant recipients. Data came from immunoSEQ multiplex PCR; TCRdb stores just in-frame clones and leaves some out. The repertoire includes over 60,000 clones, 85% to 90% of them detected once, and nearly 0.4% sits in the top ten. Sequences were derived from CD4+ T cells from blood, sampled before the transplant. Source of these receptors: a human donor who received a combined kidney and bone marrow transplant.

This clone was seen a single time. This chain joins TRBV15 and TRBJ2-2; perhaps TRBD1 as D (6 bases). Looked up from germline, CDR1 is LNHNV and CDR2 is YYDKDF (reference sequence). The ends were cut back, 5 bases at V and 4 bases at J, with 14 bases in the middle. The CDR3 spans 15 residues. CDR3 residues: CATSPNRVGTGELFF. CDR3 nucleotide sequence: TGTGCCACCAGCCCCAACAGGGTAGGCACCGGGGAGCTGTTTTTT.

This clone showed up just a few times. The chain joins TRBV2 to TRBJ1-5; D gene ambiguous. In germline, CDR1 is SNHLY, CDR2 FYNNEI. CDR3 length: 16 residues. Trimming took 4 bases from V and 5 from J, leaving 18 bases between them. CDR3 in DNA: TGTGCCAGCAGTGCTCGGGCAGGTTCGGGATATCAGCCCCAGCATTTT. It is translated as CASSARAGSGYQPQHF.

This sequence joins TRBV6-6 and TRBJ1-2; D is uncertain. Germline CDR1 and CDR2: MNHNY and SVGAGI (reference sequence). Trimming cost V 4 bases and J 8 bases, with 11 bases left between them. The CDR3 is 12 amino acids. CDR3 bases: TGTGCCAGCAGTTTAACAGAATCCGGCTACACCTTC. This sequence encodes CASSLTESGYTF.

The V and J genes are TRBV27 and TRBJ2-2; weak D call: TRBD2 (5 bases). The germline V and J ends were trimmed by 1 base and 5 bases, with 11 bases remaining between them. Germline values: CDR1 MNHEY, CDR2 SMNVEV (reference sequence). The CDR3 runs to 15 residues. CDR3 coding DNA: TGTGCCAGCAGTTTATTGCCACTAGGGACCGGGGAGCTGTTTTTT. Protein product: CASSLLPLGTGELFF.

The chain couples TRBV11-1 to TRBJ1-5; tentatively, D is TRBD1 (5 bases). V was pared by 0 bases and J by 0 bases, with 12 bases between. CDR1 is SGHAT and CDR2 is FQDESV in the germline V gene (reference sequence). The length of the CDR3 is 17 residues. The CDR3 protein is CASSLADTEYSNQPQHF. CDR3 in DNA: TGTGCCAGCAGCTTAGCGGACACAGAGTATAGCAATCAGCCCCAGCATTTT. The complete variable domain, with remaining parts taken from reference TRBV11-1 and TRBJ1-5, reads EAEVAQSPRYKITEKSQAVAFWCDPISGHATLYWYRQILGQGPELLVQFQDESVVDDSQLPKDRFSAERLKGVDSTLKIQPAELGDSAMYLCASSLADTEYSNQPQHFGDGTRLSIL.

The rearrangement uses TRBV27 and TRBJ2-2, with D perhaps matching TRBD1 (6 bases). Germline V gene lookup returns CDR1 MNHEY and CDR2 SMNVEV (reference sequence). V was shortened by 7 bases and J by 6 bases, with 15 bases between the two germline ends. The CDR3 runs to 14 residues. The CDR3 sequence is CASTKRQDAGELFF. The CDR3 nucleotides read TGTGCCAGCACCAAAAGACAGGACGCCGGGGAGCTGTTTTTT.

The chain recombines TRBV28 with TRBJ2-7; 15 bases map to TRBD2. With 11 bases clipped from V and 6 bases from J, the junction kept 11 bases outside the gene matches. Germline assignment: CDR1 MDHEN and CDR2 SYDVKM. CDR3 length: 15 amino acids. The CDR3 protein is CAGSGLAGGSGEQYF. The CDR3 coding sequence is TGTGCCGGCTCGGGACTAGCGGGAGGAAGCGGCGAGCAGTACTTC. The whole variable domain, remainder taken from reference TRBV28 and TRBJ2-7, is DVKVTQSSRYLVKRTGEKVFLECVQDMDHENMFWYRQDPGLGLRLIYFSYDVKMKEKGDIPEGYSVSREKKERFSLILESASTNQTSMYLCAGSGLAGGSGEQYFGPGTRLTVT.